Reported below is one T cell receptor (beta chain). Antigen: not known. The study ran its PCR with 60 Vbeta and 13 Jbeta primers. The method was immunoSEQ multiplex PCR; TCRdb's version includes in-frame clones alone and lacks a portion of them. Its table records 55,000 to 75,000 clones. The data belong to a study of cytomegalovirus exposure and HLA in healthy donors. The study's findings and limits: The investigators catalogued 150 to 200 TCR beta chains as cytomegalovirus-associated. Presence/absence analyses supposed approximately even sequencing depth among donors. The only immune exposure information that was available was CMV serostatus.

CDR3 length: 17 residues. V was shortened by 1 base and J by 7 bases, with 20 bases between the two germline ends. Germline V gene lookup returns CDR1 MGHRA and CDR2 YSYEKL. The chain combines TRBV4-1 with TRBJ2-1; D may be TRBD2 (6 bases). The sequenced sample was PBMCs. This sequence originates from a woman in her 30s in good health and CMV-seronegative. CDR3 in amino acids: CASSQALMLEGRNEQFF. In nucleotides, the CDR3 is TGCGCCAGCAGCCAAGCCCTGATGCTGGAGGGCCGGAATGAGCAGTTCTTC.